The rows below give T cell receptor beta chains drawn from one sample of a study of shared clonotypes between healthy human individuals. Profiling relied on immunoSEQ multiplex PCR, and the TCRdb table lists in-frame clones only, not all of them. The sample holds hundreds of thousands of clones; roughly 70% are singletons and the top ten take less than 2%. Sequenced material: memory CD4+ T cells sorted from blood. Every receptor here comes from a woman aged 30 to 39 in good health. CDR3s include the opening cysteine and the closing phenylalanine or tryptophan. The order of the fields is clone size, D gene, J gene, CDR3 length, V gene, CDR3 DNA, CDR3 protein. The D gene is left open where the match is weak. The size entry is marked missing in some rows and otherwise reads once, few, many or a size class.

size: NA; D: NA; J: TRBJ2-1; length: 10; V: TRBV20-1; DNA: TGCAGTGCGTTTTTCAGCGGGCAGTTCTTC; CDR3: CSAFFSGQFF
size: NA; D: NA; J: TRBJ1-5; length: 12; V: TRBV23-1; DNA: TGCGCCAGCAGTCGACCCGAACAGCCCCAGCATTTT; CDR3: CASSRPEQPQHF
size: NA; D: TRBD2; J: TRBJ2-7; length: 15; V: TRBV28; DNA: TGTGCCAGCAGTTCCCCAGCGGGAGGGTACTACGAGCAGTACTTC; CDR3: CASSSPAGGYYEQYF
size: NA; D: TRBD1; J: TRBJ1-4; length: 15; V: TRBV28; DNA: TGTGCCACTAACCCCCCGGGACAGGGAGATGAAAAACTGTTTTTT; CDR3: CATNPPGQGDEKLFF
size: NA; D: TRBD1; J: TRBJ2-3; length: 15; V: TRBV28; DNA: TGTGCCAGCAGTTTGGGGGACAGGTACACAGATACGCAGTATTTT; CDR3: CASSLGDRYTDTQYF
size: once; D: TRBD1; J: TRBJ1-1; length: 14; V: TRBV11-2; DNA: TGTGCCAGCAGCCCGACAGGGGGTGGAACTGAAGCTTTCTTT; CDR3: CASSPTGGGTEAFF
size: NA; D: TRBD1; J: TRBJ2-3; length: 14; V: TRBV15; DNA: TGTGCCACCAGCCGACAGGGTGGCGCAGATACGCAGTATTTT; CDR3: CATSRQGGADTQYF
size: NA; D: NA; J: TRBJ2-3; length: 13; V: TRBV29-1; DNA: TGCAGCGTTGGGACCCCCCGGATAGATACGCAGTATTTT; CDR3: CSVGTPRIDTQYF
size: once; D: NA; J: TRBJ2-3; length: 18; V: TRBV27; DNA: TGTGCCAGCAGCCATACTTCCGGGACTCCGATTGGGGGAGATACGCAGTATTTT; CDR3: CASSHTSGTPIGGDTQYF
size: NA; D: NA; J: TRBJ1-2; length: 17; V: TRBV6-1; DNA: TGTGCCAGCAGTGAAGTTGGGGGGGCCGGGGCAGTCTATGGCTACACCTTC; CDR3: CASSEVGGAGAVYGYTF